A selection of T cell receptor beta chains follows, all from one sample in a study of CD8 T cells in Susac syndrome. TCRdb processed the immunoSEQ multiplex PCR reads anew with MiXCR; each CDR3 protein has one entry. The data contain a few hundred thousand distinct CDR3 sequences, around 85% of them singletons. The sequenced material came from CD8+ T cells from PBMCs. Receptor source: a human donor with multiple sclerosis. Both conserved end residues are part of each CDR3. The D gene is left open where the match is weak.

CSVEGPGDVLDTEAFF,TGCAGCGTTGAAGGCCCAGGGGATGTTTTAGACACTGAAGCTTTCTTT,TRBJ1-1,.,TRBV29-1,16
CASRVPDGYEQYF,TGTGCCAGCAGGGTCCCCGACGGCTACGAGCAGTACTTC,TRBJ2-7,.,TRBV2,13
CASSLTGQGSHYEQYF,TGTGCCAGCAGTTTAACGGGCCAGGGGTCCCACTACGAGCAGTACTTC,TRBJ2-7,.,TRBV27,16
CASSQEAGVNTGELFF,TGCGCCAGCAGCCAAGAGGCAGGGGTAAACACCGGGGAGCTGTTTTTT,TRBJ2-2,.,TRBV4-1,16
CASSPRILQTTDTQYF,TGTGCCAGCAGTCCCCGCATTCTTCAAACTACAGATACGCAGTATTTT,TRBJ2-3,.,TRBV6-2/TRBV6-3,16
CASIYRPYRGRHSGANVLTF,TGTGCCAGCATTTACCGTCCCTACAGGGGCCGTCATTCTGGGGCCAACGTCCTGACTTTC,TRBJ2-6,TRBD1,TRBV6-5,20
CASSLESSYAYEQYF,TGCGCCAGCAGCTTGGAAAGCTCATATGCCTACGAGCAGTACTTC,TRBJ2-7,.,TRBV5-1,15
CASSDRGEGPQHF,TGTGCCAGCAGTGACAGGGGTGAGGGGCCCCAGCATTTT,TRBJ1-5,.,TRBV2,13
CASSLLAGMSSYEQYF,TGTGCCAGCAGCCTGCTAGCGGGAATGAGCTCCTACGAGCAGTACTTC,TRBJ2-7,TRBD2,TRBV3-1,16
CSVDFAFWGTEAFF,TGCAGCGTTGACTTCGCTTTCTGGGGAACTGAAGCTTTCTTT,TRBJ1-1,.,TRBV29-1,14